Below are 14 T cell receptor beta chains sequenced from a single sample in a study of TIL therapy for anti-PD-1-resistant metastatic lung cancer. Time point reported: pre-treatment sample, taken before nivolumab and TIL therapy. Tumor tissue came from excised metastases, mostly pleural nodules or supraclavicular lymph nodes. The immunoSEQ assay was v3. Sequencing was performed with immunoSEQ multiplex PCR; in TCRdb, only in-frame clones are kept and a portion is missing. The sample contains under 100,000 clones, around three fifths of which appear only once. Source: tumor tissue, taken at baseline. These receptors all come from a person between 30 and 79 years old with non-small cell lung cancer.

This clone was seen a single time. V and J are TRBV7-9 and TRBJ2-4; D unresolved. CDR3 length: 15 amino acids. Per germline, CDR1 SEHNR and CDR2 FQNEAQ (reference sequence). V lost 1 base and J lost 1, with 8 bases in between. This CDR3 reads CASSLDLGAKNIQYF. DNA of the CDR3: TGTGCCAGCAGCTTAGATCTCGGCGCCAAAAACATTCAGTACTTC.

V and J are TRBV21-1 and TRBJ2-1; the D call of TRBD1 is as the table states it, not checked on the DNA. TRBV21-1 is noted as a pseudogene. The CDR3 is 15 amino acids. Here the CDR3 reads CASSKAGTVMDEQFF. Here the CDR3 DNA reads TGTGCCAGCAGCAAAGCGGGGACAGTTATGGATGAGCAGTTCTTC.

The V call is TRBV27, the J call TRBJ1-5, with 11 bases identical to TRBD1. J gave up 1 base and V 5 bases, and 4 bases lay outside the gene matches. Germline CDR1 MNHEY, CDR2 SMNVEV (reference sequence). The CDR3 is made up of 16 amino acids. The CDR3 DNA reads as TGTGCCAGCAGTCCCTGGACAGGGGGCAGCAATCAGCCCCAGCATTTT. This encodes CASSPWTGGSNQPQHF.

This clone was seen only once. The chain is built from TRBV5-1 and TRBJ2-3; TRBD2 agrees at 9 bases. The germline V gene encodes CDR1 SGHRS and CDR2 YFSETQ. Trimming took 2 bases from V and 3 from J; bases not matched to a gene: 1. This CDR3 spans 14 amino acids. CDR3 region: CASSLGLATDTQYF. The CDR3 DNA sequence: TGCGCCAGCAGCTTAGGACTAGCGACAGATACGCAGTATTTT. Drawing the rest from reference TRBV5-1 and TRBJ2-3, the complete variable domain is KAGVTQTPRYLIKTRGQQVTLSCSPISGHRSVSWYQQTPGQGLQFLFEYFSETQRNKGNFPGRFSGRQFSNSRSEMNVSTLELGDSALYLCASSLGLATDTQYFGPGTRLTVL.

The chain is built from TRBV15 and TRBJ2-3; 9 bases are shared with TRBD2. The CDR3 extends over 16 amino acids. CDR1 and CDR2 (germline): LNHNV, YYDKDF (reference sequence). J lost 5 bases, V lost 1 base, and 7 bases had no gene match. The CDR3 nucleotides are TGTGCCACCAGCAGAGGGAGGGGGACTAGCCGAGATACGCAGTATTTT. Amino acid sequence: CATSRGRGTSRDTQYF.

The V call is TRBV6-2 or TRBV6-3, the J call TRBJ1-5; D perhaps matches TRBD1 (5 bases). This CDR3 spans 14 amino acids. CDR1 and CDR2 from the germline V gene are MNHEY and SVGEGT. V lost 5 bases and J lost 6, with 14 bases in between. The CDR3 is CASSPTQGFQPQHF. The CDR3 coding sequence is TGTGCCAGCAGTCCCACTCAGGGATTTCAGCCCCAGCATTTT.

The V and J genes are TRBV11-2 and TRBJ1-5; tentative D call: TRBD1 (6 bases). This CDR3 spans 14 amino acids. Germline V gene lookup returns CDR1 SGHAT and CDR2 FQNNGV. Trimming removed 5 bases from V and 5 bases from J, with 13 bases in between. The chain's CDR3 is CASSPSGVYQPQHF. The DNA for the CDR3 is TGTGCCAGCAGCCCTTCAGGGGTGTATCAGCCCCAGCATTTT. Combining the CDR3 with reference TRBV11-2 and TRBJ1-5 gives the whole variable domain EAGVAQSPRYKIIEKRQSVAFWCNPISGHATLYWYQQILGQGPKLLIQFQNNGVVDDSQLPKDRFSAERLKGVDSTLKIQPAKLEDSAVYLCASSPSGVYQPQHFGDGTRLSIL.

The table lists this clone with a count of one. The chain has TRBV19 and TRBJ2-1; a possible D gene is TRBD2 (5 bases). V was trimmed by 5 bases and J by 10 bases, leaving 12 bases between them. Germline V gene sequence: CDR1 LNHDA, CDR2 SQIVND (reference sequence). The CDR3 has 12 amino acids. This CDR3 reads CASSELAGEQFF. The CDR3, as DNA: TGTGCCAGTAGTGAGCTAGCCGGGGAGCAGTTCTTC.

The rearrangement uses TRBV7-2 and TRBJ2-7; D perhaps matches TRBD1 (6 bases). Per the germline V gene, CDR1 is SGHTA and CDR2 is FQGNSA. The CDR3 covers 14 residues. Trimming took 3 bases from V and 3 from J, leaving 12 bases between them. The CDR3 here is CASSFAQGFYEQYF. The CDR3 DNA sequence: TGTGCCAGCAGCTTTGCACAGGGCTTCTACGAGCAGTACTTC.

This rearrangement joins TRBV5-1 to TRBJ1-5; 8 bases align to TRBD1. Germline CDR1 and CDR2: SGHRS and YFSETQ. Trimming removed 4 bases from V and 2 bases from J; junction bases left unmatched: 2. The CDR3 covers 14 residues. The CDR3: CASSVTGGNQPQHF. The DNA for the CDR3 is TGCGCCAGCAGCGTGACAGGGGGCAATCAGCCCCAGCATTTT.

The chain employs TRBV9 and TRBJ2-7, with TRBD2 matching over 10 bases. This CDR3 spans 14 amino acids. In germline, CDR1 is SGDLS, CDR2 YYNGEE. V shed 1 base and J 7 bases; nucleotides not matched to a gene: 5. CDR3 coding DNA: TGTGCCAGCAGCGTAAGCGGGAGGGCCGATGAGCAGTACTTC. Protein product: CASSVSGRADEQYF.

This chain uses TRBV28 with TRBJ1-3; 7 nucleotides match TRBD1. J lost 4 bases, V lost 10 bases, and 10 bases had no gene match. The CDR3 is 14 amino acids. Germline V CDR1 and CDR2: MDHEN, SYDVKM. The CDR3 spells CATIISGQGNTIYF. The CDR3 coding sequence is TGTGCCACCATTATTTCGGGACAGGGAAACACCATATATTTT.

The J gene is TRBJ1-2, the V gene TRBV6-6; the D gene is possibly TRBD1 (5 bases). CDR1 is MNHNY and CDR2 is SVGAGI in the germline V gene (reference sequence). The CDR3 extends over 13 amino acids. Trimming left V 6 bases short and J 10 bases short, with 18 bases between. This CDR3 is CASRPEGRKPYTF. The CDR3 region has the DNA TGTGCCAGCAGGCCTGAGGGGCGAAAGCCCTACACCTTC.

The chain is built from TRBV11-2 and TRBJ2-2, with D possibly matching TRBD2 (6 bases). V was trimmed by 6 bases and J by 6 bases, leaving 11 bases between them. The germline V gene has CDR1 SGHAT and CDR2 FQNNGV. The length of the CDR3 is 13 residues. The CDR3 is CASRISGAGELFF. The CDR3 nucleotides read TGTGCCAGCAGGATATCGGGGGCCGGGGAGCTGTTTTTT.